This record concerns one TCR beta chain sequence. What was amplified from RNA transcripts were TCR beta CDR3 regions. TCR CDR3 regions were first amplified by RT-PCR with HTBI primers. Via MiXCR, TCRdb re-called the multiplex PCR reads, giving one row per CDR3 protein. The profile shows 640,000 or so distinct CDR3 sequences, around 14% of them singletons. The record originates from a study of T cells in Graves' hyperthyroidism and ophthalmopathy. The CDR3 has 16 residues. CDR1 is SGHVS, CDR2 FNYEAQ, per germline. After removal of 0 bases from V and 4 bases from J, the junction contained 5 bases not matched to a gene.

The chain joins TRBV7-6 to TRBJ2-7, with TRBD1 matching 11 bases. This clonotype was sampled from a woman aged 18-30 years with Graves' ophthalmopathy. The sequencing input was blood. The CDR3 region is CASSLASGTGGYEQYF. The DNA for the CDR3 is TGTGCCAGCAGCTTAGCATCCGGGACAGGGGGATACGAGCAGTACTTC.